This entry features one TCR beta chain sequence. Its target is unknown. These data come from a study of glioma-infiltrating T cells after dendritic cell vaccination. Study information: Autologous tumor lysate-pulsed dendritic cell vaccination was given between the early 2000s and the early 2010s. Dendritic cells derived from monocytes and pulsed with autologous tumor lysate formed the vaccine.

TCRdb's copy holds only in-frame clones and misses some; the assay was immunoSEQ multiplex PCR. The sample has under 100,000 clones, about four fifths seen once. General study findings and limits: Higher TCR clonality did not directly relate to longer survival.

This specimen was blood, taken before dendritic cell vaccination. This receptor was taken from a human donor with glioblastoma.

In nucleotides, the CDR3 is TGCGCCAGCAGCTTGCTCAATCCCAGGGGGCGGGCTAATGAAAAACTGTTTTTT. Translating gives CASSLLNPRGRANEKLFF. The gene calls are TRBV5-1 and TRBJ1-4; 8 bases are shared with TRBD1. Germline CDR1 and CDR2: SGHRS and YFSETQ. There are 18 residues in the CDR3. V was clipped by 1 base and J by 3 bases; unmatched bases: 11.